This is a list of T cell receptor beta chains from one sample in a study of shared clonotypes between healthy human individuals. Assay: immunoSEQ multiplex PCR; the TCRdb copy retains only in-frame clones and omits some. The repertoire holds some 1.1 million clones, with around 77% as singletons. Sequencing was performed on memory CD4+ T cells from PBMCs. All receptors derive from a man in his late teens or twenties in good health. Some clones in this sample may be carry-over from other donors' samples. CDR3s include the opening cysteine and the closing phenylalanine or tryptophan. The order of the fields is D gene, clone size, V gene, J gene, CDR3 protein, CDR3 DNA. A D gene is named only where the DNA matches it firmly. Some rows mark clone size as missing; the rest say once, few, many or name a class of expanded clone.

NA	many	TRBV5-6	TRBJ2-2	CASSKQNTGELFF	TGTGCCAGCAGCAAACAGAACACCGGGGAGCTGTTTTTT
NA	NA	TRBV27	TRBJ1-2	CASTRSGQFRSYGYTF	TGTGCCAGCACTCGAAGTGGACAGTTCCGAAGCTATGGCTACACCTTC
NA	NA	TRBV7-9	TRBJ2-2	CASSLGVGDTGELFF	TGTGCCAGCAGCTTAGGGGTAGGGGACACCGGGGAGCTGTTTTTT
NA	few	TRBV11-2	TRBJ1-5	CASGGTGNQPQHF	TGTGCCAGCGGGGGCACGGGCAATCAGCCCCAGCATTTT
TRBD2	NA	TRBV29-1	TRBJ2-7	CSVSLSSGRPYEQYF	TGCAGCGTTTCTCTCTCTAGCGGGCGGCCCTACGAGCAGTACTTC
NA	NA	TRBV20-1	TRBJ2-7	CSASLEGKQYF	TGCAGTGCTAGCCTGGAGGGGAAGCAGTACTTC
TRBD1	once	TRBV29-1	TRBJ1-1	CSVAGTGGAGTEAFF	TGCAGCGTTGCCGGGACAGGGGGCGCGGGGACTGAAGCTTTCTTT
NA	few	TRBV7-2	TRBJ1-5	CASSLQSSYSNQPQHF	TGTGCCAGCAGCTTACAGAGTTCCTATAGCAATCAGCCCCAGCATTTT
NA	NA	TRBV4-2	TRBJ2-7	CASSQARTRAYEQYF	TGTGCCAGCAGCCAAGCTAGGACTCGAGCCTACGAGCAGTACTTC
TRBD1	NA	TRBV7-3	TRBJ2-6	CASSPWTGPLSGANVLTF	TGTGCCAGCAGCCCTTGGACAGGGCCGCTCTCTGGGGCCAACGTCCTGACTTTC
NA	NA	TRBV6-5	TRBJ2-3	CASSSPGADTQYF	TGTGCCAGCAGTTCCCCCGGGGCAGATACGCAGTATTTT
NA	NA	TRBV5-1	TRBJ2-6	CASSLSAGANVLTF	TGCGCCAGCAGCCTTAGCGCCGGGGCCAACGTCCTGACTTTC
NA	few	TRBV5-1	TRBJ2-1	CASSSYNEQFF	TGCGCCAGCAGCTCTTACAATGAGCAGTTCTTC
TRBD1	NA	TRBV9	TRBJ2-5	CASSSGQGAETQYF	TGTGCCAGCAGCTCGGGACAGGGGGCCGAGACCCAGTACTTC
NA	NA	TRBV28	TRBJ1-3	CASSSRDGINTIYF	TGTGCCAGCAGTTCCCGGGACGGAATAAACACCATATATTTT
NA	NA	TRBV6-1	TRBJ2-1	CASSVRGNEQFF	TGTGCCAGCAGTGTGCGCGGGAATGAGCAGTTCTTC
NA	NA	TRBV7-2	TRBJ2-7	CASSRLSSYEQYF	TGTGCCAGCAGCCGTCTGAGCTCCTACGAGCAGTACTTC
NA	NA	TRBV28	TRBJ1-2	CASTLVSHYGYTF	TGTGCCAGCACTTTGGTCAGCCACTATGGCTACACCTTC
TRBD2	few	TRBV2	TRBJ2-5	CASRIPGGRETQYF	TGTGCCAGCAGGATCCCGGGAGGTAGAGAGACCCAGTACTTC